This T cell receptor beta chain was obtained from a study of blood T cell repertoires in COVID-19. Trimming shortened V by 5 bases and J by 3 bases, and 14 bases separated the two germline ends. The CDR3 is 14 residues long. Germline V gene lookup returns CDR1 WSHSY and CDR2 SAAADI. Method: immunoSEQ multiplex PCR; TCRdb's copy keeps in-frame clones and lacks some. The sample has about 270,000 clones, about 91% seen once; the top ten hold 2.8%. The chain recombines TRBV10-2 with TRBJ2-7, with a possible D match to TRBD2 (5 bases). The sample consisted of PBMCs or T cells enriched from blood (not recorded which). The receptor comes from a man aged 35 to 55 who had been exposed to COVID-19. As DNA, the CDR3 is TGCGCCAGCAGTCTTGGACTGGGCGGCTACGAGCAGTACTTC. It translates to CASSLGLGGYEQYF.